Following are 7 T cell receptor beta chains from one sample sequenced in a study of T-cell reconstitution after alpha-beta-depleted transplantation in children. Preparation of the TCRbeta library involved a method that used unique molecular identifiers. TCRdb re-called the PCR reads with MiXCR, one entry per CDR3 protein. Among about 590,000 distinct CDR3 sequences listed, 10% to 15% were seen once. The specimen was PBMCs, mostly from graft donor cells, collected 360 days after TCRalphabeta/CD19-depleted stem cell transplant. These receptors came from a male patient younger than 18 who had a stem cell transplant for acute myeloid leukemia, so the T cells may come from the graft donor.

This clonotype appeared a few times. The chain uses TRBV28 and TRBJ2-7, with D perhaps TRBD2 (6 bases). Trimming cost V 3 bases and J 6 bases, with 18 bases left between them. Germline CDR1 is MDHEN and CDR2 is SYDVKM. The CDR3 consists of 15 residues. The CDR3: CASSFFPGADGEQYF. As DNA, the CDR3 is TGTGCCAGCAGTTTCTTCCCGGGAGCCGACGGCGAGCAGTACTTC.

CDR3 coding DNA: TGTGCCAGCAGAAATTCGCCAGGGCGTGAGCAGTTCTTC. As protein: CASRNSPGREQFF. The chain is built from TRBV7-3 and TRBJ2-1, with a possible D match to TRBD1 (5 bases). Germline values: CDR1 SGHTA, CDR2 FQGTGA. CDR3 length: 13 amino acids. Trimming left V 6 bases short and J 9 bases short, with 15 bases between.

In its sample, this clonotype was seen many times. The CDR3 sequence: CASSVMSDREGYEQYF. CDR3 nucleotides: TGTGCCAGCAGTGTAATGTCGGACAGGGAAGGCTACGAGCAGTACTTC. This chain links TRBV25-1 with TRBJ2-7; 8 bases agree with TRBD1. V trimming: 4 bases; J trimming: 3 bases; junction bases outside the gene matches: 11. The CDR3 totals 16 residues. Germline V gene lookup returns CDR1 MGHDK and CDR2 SYGVNS.

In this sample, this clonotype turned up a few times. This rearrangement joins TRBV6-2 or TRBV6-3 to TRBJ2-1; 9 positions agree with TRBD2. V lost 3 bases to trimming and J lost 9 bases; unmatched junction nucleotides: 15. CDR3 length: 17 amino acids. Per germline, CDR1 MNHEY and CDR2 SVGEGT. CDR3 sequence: CASSYSLRREGQGEQFF. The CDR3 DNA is TGTGCCAGCAGTTATTCCCTCCGGCGGGAGGGCCAGGGTGAGCAGTTCTTC.

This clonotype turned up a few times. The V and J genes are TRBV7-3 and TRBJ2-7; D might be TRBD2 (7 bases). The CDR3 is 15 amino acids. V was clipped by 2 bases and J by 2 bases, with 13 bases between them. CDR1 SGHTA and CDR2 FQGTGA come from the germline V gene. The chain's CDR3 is CASSLVGGQPYEQYF. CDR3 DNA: TGTGCCAGCAGCTTAGTGGGGGGGCAACCCTACGAGCAGTACTTC.

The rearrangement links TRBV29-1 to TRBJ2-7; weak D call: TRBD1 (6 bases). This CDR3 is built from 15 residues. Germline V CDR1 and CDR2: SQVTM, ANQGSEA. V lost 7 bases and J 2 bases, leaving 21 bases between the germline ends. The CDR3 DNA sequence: TGCAGCGCTCAACCGGGACATCGCACCCCCTACGAGCAGTACTTC. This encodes CSAQPGHRTPYEQYF.

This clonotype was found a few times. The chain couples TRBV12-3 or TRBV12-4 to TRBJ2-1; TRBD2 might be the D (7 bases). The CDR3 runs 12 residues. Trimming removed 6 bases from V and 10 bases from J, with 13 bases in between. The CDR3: CASSRGAGEQFF. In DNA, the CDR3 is TGTGCCAGCAGCCGGGGGGCGGGAGAGCAGTTCTTC.